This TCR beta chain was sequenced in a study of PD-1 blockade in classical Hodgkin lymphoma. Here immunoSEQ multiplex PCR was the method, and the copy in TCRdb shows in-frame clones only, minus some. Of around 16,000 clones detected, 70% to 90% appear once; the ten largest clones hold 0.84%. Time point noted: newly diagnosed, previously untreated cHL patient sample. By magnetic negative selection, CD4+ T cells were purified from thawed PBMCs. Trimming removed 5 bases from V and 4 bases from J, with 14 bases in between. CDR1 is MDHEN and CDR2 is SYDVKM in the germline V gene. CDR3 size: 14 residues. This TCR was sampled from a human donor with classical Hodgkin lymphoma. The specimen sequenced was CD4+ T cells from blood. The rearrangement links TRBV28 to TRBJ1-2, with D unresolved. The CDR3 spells CASSPTGRLYGYTF. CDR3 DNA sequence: TGTGCCAGCAGTCCAACCGGGAGGCTCTATGGCTACACCTTC.